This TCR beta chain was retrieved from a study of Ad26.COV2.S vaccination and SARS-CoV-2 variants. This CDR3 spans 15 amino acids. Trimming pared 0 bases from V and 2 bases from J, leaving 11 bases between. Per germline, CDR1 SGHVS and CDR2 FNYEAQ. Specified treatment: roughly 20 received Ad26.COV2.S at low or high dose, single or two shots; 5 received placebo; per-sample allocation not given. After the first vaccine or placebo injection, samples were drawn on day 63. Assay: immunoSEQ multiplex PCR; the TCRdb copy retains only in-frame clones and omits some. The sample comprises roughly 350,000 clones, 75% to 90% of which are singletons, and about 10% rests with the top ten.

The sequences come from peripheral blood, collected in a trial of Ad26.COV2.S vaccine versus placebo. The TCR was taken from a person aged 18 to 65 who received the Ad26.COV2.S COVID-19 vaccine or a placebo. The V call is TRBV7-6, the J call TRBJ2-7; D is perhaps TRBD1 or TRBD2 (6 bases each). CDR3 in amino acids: CASSLARGDTYEQYF. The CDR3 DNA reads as TGTGCCAGCAGCTTAGCTCGCGGGGACACCTACGAGCAGTACTTC. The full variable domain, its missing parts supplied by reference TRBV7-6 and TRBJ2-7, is GAGVSQSPRYKVTKRGQDVALRCDPISGHVSLYWYRQALGQGPEFLTYFNYEAQQDKSGLPNDRFSAERPEGSISTLTIQRTEQRDSAMYRCASSLARGDTYEQYFGPGTRLTVT.